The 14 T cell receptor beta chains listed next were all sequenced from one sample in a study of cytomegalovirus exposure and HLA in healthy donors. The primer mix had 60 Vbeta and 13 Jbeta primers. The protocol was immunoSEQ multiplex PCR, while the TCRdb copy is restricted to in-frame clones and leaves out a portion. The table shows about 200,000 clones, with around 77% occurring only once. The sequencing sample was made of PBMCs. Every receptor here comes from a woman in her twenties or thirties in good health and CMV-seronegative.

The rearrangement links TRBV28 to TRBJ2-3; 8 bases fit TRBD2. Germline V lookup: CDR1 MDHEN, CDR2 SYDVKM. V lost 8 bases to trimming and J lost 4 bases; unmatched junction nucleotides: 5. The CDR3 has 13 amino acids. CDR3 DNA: TGTGCCAGCTTCCGGCGGGAGGCAGATACGCAGTATTTT. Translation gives CASFRREADTQYF.

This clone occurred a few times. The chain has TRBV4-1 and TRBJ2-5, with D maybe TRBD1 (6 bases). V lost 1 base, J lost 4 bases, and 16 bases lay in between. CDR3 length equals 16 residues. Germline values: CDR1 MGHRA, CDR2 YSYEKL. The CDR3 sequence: CASSQAGQGLRETQYF. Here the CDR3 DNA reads TGCGCCAGCAGCCAAGCGGGGCAGGGGTTAAGAGAGACCCAGTACTTC.

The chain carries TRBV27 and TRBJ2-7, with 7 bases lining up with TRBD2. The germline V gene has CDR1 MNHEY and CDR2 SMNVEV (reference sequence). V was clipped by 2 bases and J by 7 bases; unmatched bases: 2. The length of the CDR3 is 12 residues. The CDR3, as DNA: TGTGCCAGCAGTTTAACCGGGAGGGAGCAGTACTTC. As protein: CASSLTGREQYF.

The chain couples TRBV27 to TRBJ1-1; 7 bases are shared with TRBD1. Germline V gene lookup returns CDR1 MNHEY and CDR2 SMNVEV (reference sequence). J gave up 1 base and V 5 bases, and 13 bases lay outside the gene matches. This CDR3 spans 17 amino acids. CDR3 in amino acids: CASSTWTGGYENTEAFF. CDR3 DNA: TGTGCCAGCAGTACATGGACAGGAGGTTACGAGAACACTGAAGCTTTCTTT.

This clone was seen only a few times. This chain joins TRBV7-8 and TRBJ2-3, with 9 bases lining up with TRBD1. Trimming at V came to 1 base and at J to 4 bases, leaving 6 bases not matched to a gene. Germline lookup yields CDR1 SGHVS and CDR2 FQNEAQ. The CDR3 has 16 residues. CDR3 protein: CASSLVSGQGADTQYF. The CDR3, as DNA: TGTGCCAGCAGCTTAGTTTCGGGACAGGGTGCAGATACGCAGTATTTT.

CDR3 loop: CASSLKWDSNSPLHF. In DNA, the CDR3 is TGCGCCAGCAGCCTCAAATGGGACAGCAATTCACCCCTCCACTTT. The chain combines TRBV4-1 with TRBJ1-6, with 7 bases aligning to TRBD1. This CDR3 contains 15 residues. With 4 bases clipped from V and 7 bases from J, the junction kept 7 bases outside the gene matches. The germline V gene encodes CDR1 MGHRA and CDR2 YSYEKL.

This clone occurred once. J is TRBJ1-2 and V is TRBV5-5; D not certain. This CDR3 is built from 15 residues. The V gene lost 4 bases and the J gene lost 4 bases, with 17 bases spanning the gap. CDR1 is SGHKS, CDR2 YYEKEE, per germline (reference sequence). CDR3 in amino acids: CASSHPSRAGYGYTF. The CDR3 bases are TGTGCCAGCAGCCATCCATCCCGAGCGGGCTATGGCTACACCTTC.

CDR3 sequence: CASSDFGYSNQPQHF. The CDR3 DNA sequence: TGTGCCAGCAGCGACTTTGGCTATAGCAATCAGCCCCAGCATTTT. This chain links TRBV7-8 with TRBJ1-5, with D uncertain. CDR3 length: 15 residues. The germline V and J ends were trimmed by 5 bases and 0 bases, with 11 bases remaining between them. Germline V lookup: CDR1 SGHVS, CDR2 FQNEAQ.

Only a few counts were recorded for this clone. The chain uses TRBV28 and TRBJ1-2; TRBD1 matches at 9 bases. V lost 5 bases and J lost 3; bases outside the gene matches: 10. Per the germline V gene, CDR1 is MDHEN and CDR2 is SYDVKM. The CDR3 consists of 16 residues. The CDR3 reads CASSPGTGIRYYGYTF. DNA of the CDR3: TGTGCCAGCAGTCCGGGGACAGGGATACGTTACTATGGCTACACCTTC.

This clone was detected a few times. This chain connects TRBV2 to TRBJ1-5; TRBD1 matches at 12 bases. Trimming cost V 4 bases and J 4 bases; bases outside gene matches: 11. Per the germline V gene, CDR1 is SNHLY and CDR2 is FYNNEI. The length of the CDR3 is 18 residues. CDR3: CASSAGTGGEMGNQPQHF. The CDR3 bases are TGTGCCAGCAGTGCCGGGACAGGGGGCGAAATGGGGAATCAGCCCCAGCATTTT.

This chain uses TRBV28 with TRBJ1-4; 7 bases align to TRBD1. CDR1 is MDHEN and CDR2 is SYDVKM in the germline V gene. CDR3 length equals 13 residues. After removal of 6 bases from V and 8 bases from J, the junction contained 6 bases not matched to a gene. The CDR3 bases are TGTGCCAGCAGAACGACAGGGTGGGAAAAACTGTTTTTT. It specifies CASRTTGWEKLFF.

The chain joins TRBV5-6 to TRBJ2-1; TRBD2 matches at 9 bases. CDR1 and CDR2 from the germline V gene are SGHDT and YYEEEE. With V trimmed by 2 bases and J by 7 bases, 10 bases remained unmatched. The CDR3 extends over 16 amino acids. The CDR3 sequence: CASSLRLAVRRNEQFF. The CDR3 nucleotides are TGTGCCAGCAGCTTACGACTAGCGGTCAGGAGGAATGAGCAGTTCTTC.

The CDR3 loop reads CASSLGGGVGYGYTF. CDR3 DNA sequence: TGTGCCAGCAGTTTAGGAGGGGGCGTGGGCTATGGCTACACCTTC. This chain uses TRBV28 with TRBJ1-2, with 7 bases that match TRBD1. The germline V gene encodes CDR1 MDHEN and CDR2 SYDVKM. V trimming: 2 bases; J trimming: 4 bases; junction bases outside the gene matches: 7. The CDR3 runs 15 residues.

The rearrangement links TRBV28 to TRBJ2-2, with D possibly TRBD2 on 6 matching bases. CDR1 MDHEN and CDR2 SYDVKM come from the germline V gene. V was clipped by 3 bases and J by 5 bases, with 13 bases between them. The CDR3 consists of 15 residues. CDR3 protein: CASSFQGAGTGELFF. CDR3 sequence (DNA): TGTGCCAGCAGTTTTCAGGGAGCGGGTACCGGGGAGCTGTTTTTT.